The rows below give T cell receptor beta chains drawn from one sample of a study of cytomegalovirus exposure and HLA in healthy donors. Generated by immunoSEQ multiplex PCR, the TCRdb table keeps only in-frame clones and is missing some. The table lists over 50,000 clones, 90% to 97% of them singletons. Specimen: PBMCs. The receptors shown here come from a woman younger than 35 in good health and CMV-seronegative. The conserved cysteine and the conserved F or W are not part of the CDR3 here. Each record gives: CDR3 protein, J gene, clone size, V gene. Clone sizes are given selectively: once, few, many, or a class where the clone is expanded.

CDR3: ASSYPGGRGTDTQY; J: TRBJ2-3; size: -; V: TRBV27
CDR3: ALRSASGGRHNEQF; J: TRBJ2-1; size: -; V: TRBV7-9
CDR3: ASSVVAASSYNEQF; J: TRBJ2-1; size: few; V: TRBV9
CDR3: ASSPSGGGDTQY; J: TRBJ2-3; size: -; V: TRBV7-9
CDR3: ASSLVALRASGANVLT; J: TRBJ2-6; size: -; V: TRBV7-6
CDR3: ASSFHRGQGTEAF; J: TRBJ1-1; size: once; V: TRBV27
CDR3: ASSRRWADSGGLGYT; J: TRBJ1-2; size: -; V: TRBV4-3
CDR3: ASSRGLADSYEQY; J: TRBJ2-7; size: -; V: TRBV7-3
CDR3: ASSLYRGGETQY; J: TRBJ2-5; size: -; V: TRBV7-9
CDR3: ASSPGQGAGYGYT; J: TRBJ1-2; size: -; V: TRBV27
CDR3: SVATLAPGGEQF; J: TRBJ2-1; size: -; V: TRBV29-1
CDR3: ASSRGLAVQETQY; J: TRBJ2-5; size: -; V: TRBV5-1
CDR3: ASGLAGGYEQY; J: TRBJ2-7; size: -; V: TRBV6-1
CDR3: ASSAPPTGTHNQPQH; J: TRBJ1-5; size: -; V: TRBV28
CDR3: ASSKQGVGETQY; J: TRBJ2-5; size: -; V: TRBV2
CDR3: ASSWGGELSNTEAF; J: TRBJ1-1; size: once; V: TRBV5-4
CDR3: ASSPGGNIQY; J: TRBJ2-4; size: -; V: TRBV10-2
CDR3: ASSLLAGVTGELF; J: TRBJ2-2; size: -; V: TRBV5-6
CDR3: ASTFPSGTSGSAQY; J: TRBJ2-3; size: -; V: TRBV7-2
CDR3: ASTHQGGSYEQY; J: TRBJ2-7; size: -; V: TRBV28
CDR3: SVDGGQGATEAF; J: TRBJ1-1; size: -; V: TRBV29-1
CDR3: ASSPGAQETQY; J: TRBJ2-5; size: -; V: TRBV7-3